Shown below are 28 T cell receptor beta chains from a single sample sequenced in a study of shared T cell receptors in the human thymus. Method: immunoSEQ multiplex PCR; TCRdb's copy keeps in-frame clones and lacks some. The sample lists about 660,000 clones, around nine tenths seen once, with 0.0095% to 0.013% in the top ten. This sample also appeared in a second study, on human thymus T cells.

What was sequenced was thymocytes. These receptors originate from a boy younger than two with a congenital heart defect.

The chain recombines TRBV10-2 with TRBJ2-7, with TRBD2 matching over 7 bases. Germline trimming cut 0 bases from V and 7 bases from J; bases unmatched to any gene: 3. The CDR3 is made up of 13 amino acids. From germline, CDR1 is WSHSY and CDR2 SAAADI. The CDR3 DNA reads as TGCGCCAGCAGTGAGTCCGGGAGGTTTGAGCAGTACTTC. This encodes CASSESGRFEQYF.

The chain combines TRBV5-1 with TRBJ2-1; TRBD2 agrees at 8 bases. This CDR3 region has 13 residues. In germline, CDR1 is SGHRS, CDR2 YFSETQ. V lost 1 base and J lost 9; bases outside the gene matches: 3. The CDR3 sequence is CASSLRREGEQFF. CDR3 in DNA: TGCGCCAGCAGCTTGCGTCGGGAGGGTGAGCAGTTCTTC.

This chain uses TRBV5-5 with TRBJ2-5, with D tentatively TRBD2 (6 bases). Germline CDR1 reads SGHKS; CDR2 reads YYEKEE (reference sequence). The CDR3 covers 13 residues. V was clipped by 7 bases and J by 2 bases, with 12 bases between them. This CDR3 is CASGGARQETQYF. The CDR3 DNA sequence: TGTGCCAGCGGAGGGGCTCGACAAGAGACCCAGTACTTC.

The chain couples TRBV10-3 to TRBJ2-5, with unresolved D. Germline values: CDR1 ENHRY, CDR2 SYGVKD. With 7 bases removed from V and 1 base from J, the gap between germline ends came to 13 bases. The CDR3 loop spans 14 amino acids. CDR3 sequence: CAIKLVGGQETQYF. In DNA, the CDR3 is TGTGCCATCAAATTGGTCGGCGGCCAAGAGACCCAGTACTTC.

The V and J genes are TRBV7-6 and TRBJ2-1, with D unclear. Trimming cost V 2 bases and J 0 bases, with 8 bases left between them. Germline V lookup: CDR1 SGHVS, CDR2 FNYEAQ. This CDR3 comprises 15 residues. CDR3 protein: CASSLTLGSYNEQFF. CDR3 in DNA: TGTGCCAGCAGCTTAACTCTCGGCTCCTACAATGAGCAGTTCTTC.

The gene calls are TRBV27 and TRBJ1-1; D is unclear. This CDR3 spans 12 amino acids. The germline V gene has CDR1 MNHEY and CDR2 SMNVEV (reference sequence). V lost 9 bases and J lost 1, with 9 bases in between. CDR3 sequence (DNA): TGTGCCAGGGGTAGAGGGAACACTGAAGCTTTCTTT. This codes for CARGRGNTEAFF.

The chain has TRBV27 and TRBJ2-7, with 12 bases that match TRBD2. The trim removed 5 bases at V and 3 bases at J, leaving 11 bases unmatched. CDR3 length equals 17 residues. CDR1 is MNHEY, CDR2 SMNVEV, per germline (reference sequence). The CDR3 region is CASSPFPSGRVGYEQYF. As DNA, the CDR3 is TGTGCCAGCAGTCCCTTCCCTAGCGGGAGGGTCGGCTACGAGCAGTACTTC.

The J gene is TRBJ2-7, the V gene TRBV9, with TRBD2 as a possible D gene (6 bases). This CDR3 contains 17 residues. Between the trimmed V and J ends, which lost 4 bases and 5 bases, there was a span of 25 bases. Germline V CDR1 and CDR2: SGDLS, YYNGEE. The DNA for the CDR3 is TGTGCCAGCAGCCCAGCGGGTTGGACTGCGGGGACTCACGAGCAGTACTTC. Encoded protein: CASSPAGWTAGTHEQYF.

V and J are TRBV28 and TRBJ2-5, with a weak D call TRBD2 (6 bases). V was trimmed by 3 bases and J by 9 bases, leaving 8 bases between them. Germline lookup yields CDR1 MDHEN and CDR2 SYDVKM. CDR3 length: 11 residues. CDR3 bases: TGTGCCAGCAGTTTCTCGGGGGCCCAGTACTTC. It is translated as CASSFSGAQYF.

Only one count was recorded for this clone. CDR3 residues: CASSLEPAGRYEQYF. CDR3 in DNA: TGTGCCAGCAGTTTAGAGCCAGCGGGGCGCTACGAGCAGTACTTC. The V gene is TRBV27, the J gene TRBJ2-7, with 7 bases matching TRBD2. This CDR3 has 15 amino acids. V gave up 2 bases and J gave up 3 bases; unmatched junction bases: 7. Germline lookup yields CDR1 MNHEY and CDR2 SMNVEV (reference sequence).

Comment on this clone: The sample contains more than one DNA sequence encoding this CDR3. V gene TRBV2 combines with J gene TRBJ1-5; D is perhaps TRBD1 (5 bases). The germline V gene has CDR1 SNHLY and CDR2 FYNNEI. The ends were cut back, 8 bases at V and 7 bases at J, with 12 bases in the middle. CDR3 length: 12 amino acids. DNA for the CDR3: TGTGCCAGCCGGGGGGGGGACCAGCCCCAGCATTTT. Translating it yields CASRGGDQPQHF.

V gene TRBV4-2 combines with J gene TRBJ2-3; a possible D gene is TRBD2 (5 bases). The germline V and J ends were trimmed by 4 bases and 0 bases, with 20 bases remaining between them. The CDR3 has 18 amino acids. Per germline, CDR1 LGHNA and CDR2 YNFKEQ. The CDR3 loop reads CASSLYSTNGGSTDTQYF. Here the CDR3 DNA reads TGTGCCAGCAGCCTTTACTCTACAAATGGCGGGAGCACAGATACGCAGTATTTT.

V and J are TRBV14 and TRBJ1-2; D gene ambiguous. V gave up 4 bases and J gave up 7 bases, with 22 bases separating them. The CDR3 contains 16 residues. The V gene's germline CDR1 is SGHDN and CDR2 FVKESK. The CDR3 reads CASSPFFEAREGGYTF. The CDR3, as DNA: TGTGCCAGCAGCCCTTTTTTTGAGGCGCGGGAAGGTGGCTACACCTTC.

This clone was counted once. The genes are TRBV6-1 and TRBJ2-1; tentative D call: TRBD1 (6 bases). The V end was cut by 11 bases, the J end by 3 bases, with 11 bases between. Germline CDR1 reads MNHNS; CDR2 reads SASEGT. This CDR3 is 12 amino acids long. CDR3 amino acids: CAVWTDYNEQFF. CDR3 coding DNA: TGTGCCGTATGGACAGACTACAATGAGCAGTTCTTC.

The rearrangement joins TRBV15 to TRBJ2-7; 8 bases fit TRBD2. The CDR3 covers 15 residues. Germline V gives CDR1 LNHNV, CDR2 YYDKDF (reference sequence). Trimming cost V 0 bases and J 2 bases; bases outside gene matches: 3. The CDR3 nucleotides are TGTGCCACCAGCAGAGAACCGGGAGGGACCTACGAGCAGTACTTC. Translation: CATSREPGGTYEQYF.

The chain's CDR3 is CASSLRGGYGGSYSSTDTQYF. The CDR3 DNA is TGTGCCAGCAGCTTAAGGGGAGGGTACGGCGGTTCCTATTCTAGCACAGATACGCAGTATTTT. The rearrangement joins TRBV7-3 to TRBJ2-3, with 7 nucleotides matching TRBD2. V dropped 1 base and J dropped 0; count of bases not matched to a gene: 19. The germline V gene encodes CDR1 SGHTA and CDR2 FQGTGA. This CDR3 has 21 residues.

The chain combines TRBV4-3 with TRBJ2-7, with D perhaps matching TRBD1 (5 bases). CDR1 is LGHNA and CDR2 is YSLEER in the germline V gene. V lost 0 bases to trimming and J lost 1 base, with 19 bases between them. The CDR3 spans 18 residues. The CDR3, as DNA: TGCGCCAGCAGCCAAGAACGCCAAGGGGCAGGTTTATCCTACGAGCAGTACTTC. As protein: CASSQERQGAGLSYEQYF.

The chain has TRBV7-6 and TRBJ2-7; 9 bases agree with TRBD2. This CDR3 spans 19 amino acids. The V gene end was trimmed by 4 bases and the J gene end by 4 bases; junction bases not matched to a gene: 20. Germline lookup yields CDR1 SGHVS and CDR2 FNYEAQ. In DNA, the CDR3 is TGTGCCAGCAGCTCAAACAGGGGCGATTTAGGGACTAGCAGTTACGAGCAGTACTTC. Protein: CASSSNRGDLGTSSYEQYF. Full variable domain (remainder filled in from reference TRBV7-6 and TRBJ2-7): GAGVSQSPRYKVTKRGQDVALRCDPISGHVSLYWYRQALGQGPEFLTYFNYEAQQDKSGLPNDRFSAERPEGSISTLTIQRTEQRDSAMYRCASSSNRGDLGTSSYEQYFGPGTRLTVT.

This clone was detected only once. The V and J genes are TRBV9 and TRBJ2-1; 12 positions match TRBD2. The CDR3 consists of 15 residues. Germline CDR1 SGDLS, CDR2 YYNGEE. V lost 4 bases, J lost 5 bases, and 4 bases stayed unmatched. CDR3 nucleotides: TGTGCCAGCAGCCTCGGACTAGCGGGAAACAATGAGCAGTTCTTC. It is translated as CASSLGLAGNNEQFF.

The V and J genes are TRBV6-6 and TRBJ2-5; 12 nucleotides line up with TRBD2. Trimming at V came to 4 bases and at J to 5 bases, leaving 8 bases not matched to a gene. The CDR3 has 16 amino acids. From germline, CDR1 is MNHNY and CDR2 SVGAGI (reference sequence). CDR3 nucleotide sequence: TGTGCCAGCAGTTTAAGGCTAGCGGGAGGGGGCGAGACCCAGTACTTC. It specifies CASSLRLAGGGETQYF.

The rearrangement links TRBV5-1 to TRBJ2-7; D is perhaps TRBD2 (5 bases). V lost 2 bases and J lost 1, with 25 bases in between. The CDR3 loop spans 19 amino acids. Germline V gives CDR1 SGHRS, CDR2 YFSETQ. CDR3 DNA: TGCGCCAGCAGCTTCGCCGGACCCCCCCTCGAGGGCCTGTCCTACGAGCAGTACTTC. It translates to CASSFAGPPLEGLSYEQYF.

This sequence joins TRBV2 and TRBJ2-1, with 7 positions matching TRBD2. Unmatched junction bases numbered 18, after V lost 8 bases and J lost 2 bases. Germline V CDR1 and CDR2: SNHLY, FYNNEI. There are 18 residues in the CDR3. The CDR3 nucleotides are TGTGCCAGCGGGACTACAGAGGGCCTTTTCTTTGCCTACAATGAGCAGTTCTTC. Its protein product is CASGTTEGLFFAYNEQFF. Combining the CDR3 with reference TRBV2 and TRBJ2-1 gives the whole variable domain EPEVTQTPSHQVTQMGQEVILRCVPISNHLYFYWYRQILGQKVEFLVSFYNNEISEKSEIFDDQFSVERPDGSNFTLKIRSTKLEDSAMYFCASGTTEGLFFAYNEQFFGPGTRLTVL.

This chain joins TRBV5-1 and TRBJ2-7; TRBD2 matches at 14 bases. The germline gives CDR1 SGHRS, CDR2 YFSETQ. CDR3 length: 18 amino acids. The trim removed 4 bases at V and 5 bases at J, leaving 14 bases unmatched. The CDR3 here is CASSRGTSGSFTRNEQYF. CDR3 DNA: TGCGCCAGCAGCCGGGGGACTAGCGGGAGCTTTACTCGGAACGAGCAGTACTTC. The full variable domain, in which reference TRBV5-1 and TRBJ2-7 provide the parts outside the CDR3, is KAGVTQTPRYLIKTRGQQVTLSCSPISGHRSVSWYQQTPGQGLQFLFEYFSETQRNKGNFPGRFSGRQFSNSRSEMNVSTLELGDSALYLCASSRGTSGSFTRNEQYFGPGTRLTVT.

This clone appeared once. The chain is built from TRBV28 and TRBJ2-3; 15 nucleotides align to TRBD2. The CDR3 runs 20 residues. Germline CDR1 is MDHEN and CDR2 is SYDVKM. The V segment lost 8 bases and the J segment 0 bases; nucleotides outside the gene matches: 15. The CDR3 region is CASEGTSGRLSGSSTDTQYF. The DNA for the CDR3 is TGTGCCAGCGAGGGGACTAGCGGGAGGCTCAGTGGTTCTAGCACAGATACGCAGTATTTT. Looking up the rest from reference TRBV28 and TRBJ2-3 gives the full variable domain: DVKVTQSSRYLVKRTGEKVFLECVQDMDHENMFWYRQDPGLGLRLIYFSYDVKMKEKGDIPEGYSVSREKKERFSLILESASTNQTSMYLCASEGTSGRLSGSSTDTQYFGPGTRLTVL.

The chain joins TRBV5-1 to TRBJ2-1; 8 positions agree with TRBD2. This CDR3 contains 15 residues. Per germline, CDR1 SGHRS and CDR2 YFSETQ. With V trimmed by 0 bases and J by 6 bases, 5 bases remained unmatched. CDR3 DNA: TGCGCCAGCAGCTTGGATCCGGGAGGGTCCAATGAGCAGTTCTTC. Encoded protein: CASSLDPGGSNEQFF.

The J gene is TRBJ2-5, the V gene TRBV4-2; 7 bases are shared with TRBD2. V was pared by 4 bases and J by 5 bases, with 7 bases of the junction left unmatched. CDR3 size: 14 residues. Germline V lookup: CDR1 LGHNA, CDR2 YNFKEQ. The CDR3 loop reads CASSPRGRRETQYF. The CDR3 coding sequence is TGTGCCAGCAGCCCCCGCGGGAGAAGGGAGACCCAGTACTTC.

The chain is built from TRBV7-9 and TRBJ2-1; possibly TRBD2 for D (6 bases). Per germline, CDR1 SEHNR and CDR2 FQNEAQ (reference sequence). CDR3 length: 16 residues. Trimming shortened V by 5 bases and J by 5 bases, and 19 bases separated the two germline ends. The CDR3 is CASSIGDWLGHNEQFF. In DNA form, the CDR3 reads TGTGCCAGCAGCATAGGGGACTGGCTTGGGCACAATGAGCAGTTCTTC.

The chain couples TRBV16 to TRBJ1-2, with 8 nucleotides matching TRBD1. CDR1 is KGHSY and CDR2 is FQNENV in the germline V gene. J was trimmed by 2 bases and V by 4 bases; bases with no gene match: 9. This CDR3 comprises 16 residues. CDR3: CASSRLGQGKNYGYTF. The CDR3 DNA sequence: TGTGCCAGCAGCCGCCTCGGACAGGGAAAGAACTATGGCTACACCTTC.